The 5 T cell receptor beta chains below come from one sample, sequenced in a study of T cells in Graves' hyperthyroidism and ophthalmopathy. Using RNA transcripts as the source, TCR beta CDR3 regions were amplified. TCR CDR3 regions were first amplified by RT-PCR with HTBI primers. TCRdb passed the multiplex PCR reads through MiXCR, listing each CDR3 protein once. In the table there are approximately 690,000 distinct CDR3 sequences, about 14% of which are singletons. The sample taken for sequencing was blood. These TCRs come from a woman aged 45-65 years with Graves' ophthalmopathy.

This clonotype was counted a few times. A much larger clone lies a single base off, so this may be a read error. The rearrangement joins TRBV30 to TRBJ1-5, with D possibly being TRBD1 (5 bases). This CDR3 comprises 12 residues. Germline values: CDR1 GTSNPN, CDR2 SVGIG (reference sequence). V lost 2 bases and J lost 9, with 11 bases in between. CDR3 loop: CAWSPGVRPQHF. In nucleotides, the CDR3 is TGTGCCTGGAGTCCGGGGGTTCGGCCCCAGCATTTT.

This clonotype has a count of ten or more. The J gene is TRBJ2-1, the V gene TRBV5-1, with TRBD2 matching 16 bases. This CDR3 spans 18 amino acids. Looked up from germline, CDR1 is SGHRS and CDR2 is YFSETQ. V gave up 3 bases and J gave up 5 bases; unmatched junction bases: 8. CDR3 DNA: TGCGCCAGCAGCTCCCGTCCGGGACTAGCGGGAGGGGACAATGAGCAGTTCTTC. Translated: CASSSRPGLAGGDNEQFF.

The table lists this clonotype with many counts. The chain is built from TRBV11-2 and TRBJ2-1; TRBD2 might be the D (6 bases). CDR1 SGHAT and CDR2 FQNNGV come from the germline V gene. V lost 5 bases to trimming and J lost 3 bases, with 11 bases between them. There are 14 residues in the CDR3. CDR3 nucleotides: TGTGCCAGCAGCCCGGGGACTTTCTACAATGAGCAGTTCTTC. It translates to CASSPGTFYNEQFF.

A word on this clonotype: The junction and the germline gene differ at one end; a read error may be behind it. The chain combines TRBV12-3 or TRBV12-4 with TRBJ2-1, with D perhaps matching TRBD1 (6 bases). The length of the CDR3 is 15 residues. CDR3 nucleotide sequence: TGTACCAGCAGTTTGAGCAGGGGATCCTACAATGAGCAGTTCTTC. Encoded protein: CTSSLSRGSYNEQFF.

There are a few counts of this clonotype. The V gene is TRBV19, the J gene TRBJ2-3; D is tentatively TRBD1 or TRBD2 (7 bases each). Germline V gene sequence: CDR1 LNHDA, CDR2 SQIVND (reference sequence). The length of the CDR3 is 23 residues. V lost 1 base and J lost 0, with 32 bases in between. CDR3 residues: CASSIVRRRGWDSPHSSTDTQYF. CDR3 nucleotides: TGTGCCAGTAGTATAGTTCGTAGGCGGGGGTGGGACAGCCCACATTCTAGCACAGATACGCAGTATTTT.